One and the same sample provided the 26 T cell receptor beta chains below, sequenced in a study of T cell responses to AZD1222 COVID-19 vaccine. This table comes from immunoSEQ multiplex PCR, and its TCRdb copy is limited to in-frame clones, with some not included. The repertoire includes 55,000 to 75,000 clones, 79% of them detected once, and about a quarter sits in the top ten. The specimen was peripheral blood, collected on day 0 of MenACWY control vaccination. These receptors originate from an adult in good health.

This clone was counted a single time. The genes are TRBV28 and TRBJ1-2; 8 nucleotides align to TRBD1. CDR1 is MDHEN, CDR2 SYDVKM, per germline. The CDR3 covers 13 residues. The V segment lost 7 bases and the J segment 3 bases; nucleotides outside the gene matches: 4. The CDR3 DNA is TGTGCCAGCATTGACAGGGGATACTATGGCTACACCTTC. Its protein product is CASIDRGYYGYTF.

The chain carries TRBV6-2 or TRBV6-3 and TRBJ1-5; D gene ambiguous. This CDR3 contains 15 residues. Looked up from germline, CDR1 is MNHEY and CDR2 is SVGEGT. The V gene lost 8 bases and the J gene lost 2 bases, with 16 bases spanning the gap. DNA of the CDR3: TGTGCCAGCGGTTCGGTGGGAGGCGGCAATCAGCCCCAGCATTTT. This codes for CASGSVGGGNQPQHF.

The chain joins TRBV5-1 to TRBJ1-1, with a tentative D call TRBD1 (5 bases). Germline CDR1 SGHRS, CDR2 YFSETQ. This CDR3 is built from 14 residues. The V end lost 4 bases, the J end lost 1 base, and 11 bases lay between the germline ends. The CDR3 DNA is TGCGCCAGCAGCCAACAGGCGGGGAACACTGAAGCTTTCTTT. Translating it yields CASSQQAGNTEAFF.

The chain couples TRBV27 to TRBJ2-7, with 8 bases matching TRBD1. The V and J ends lost 5 bases and 3 bases, in that order; junction bases with no gene match: 9. Germline values: CDR1 MNHEY, CDR2 SMNVEV (reference sequence). This CDR3 spans 15 amino acids. The CDR3 sequence is CASSLTTGADYEQYF. Here the CDR3 DNA reads TGTGCCAGCAGTCTTACGACAGGGGCAGACTACGAGCAGTACTTC.

V is TRBV19 and J is TRBJ1-5; D unresolved. Germline CDR1 is LNHDA and CDR2 is SQIVND (reference sequence). The CDR3 loop spans 14 amino acids. Trimming shortened V by 3 bases and J by 2 bases, and 8 bases separated the two germline ends. The CDR3 region is CASSMGVGNQPQHF. CDR3 sequence (DNA): TGTGCCAGTAGTATGGGTGTCGGCAATCAGCCCCAGCATTTT. Looking up the rest from reference TRBV19 and TRBJ1-5 gives the full variable domain: DGGITQSPKYLFRKEGQNVTLSCEQNLNHDAMYWYRQDPGQGLRLIYYSQIVNDFQKGDIAEGYSVSREKKESFPLTVTSAQKNPTAFYLCASSMGVGNQPQHFGDGTRLSIL.

V and J are TRBV6-1 and TRBJ2-3; D is perhaps TRBD2 (6 bases). Germline loops: CDR1 MNHNS, CDR2 SASEGT. The CDR3 has 12 residues. Deletions cut 6 bases from V and 6 bases from J, with 10 bases between. CDR3: CASREGRDTQYF. The CDR3 DNA follows: TGTGCCAGCAGGGAGGGGCGGGATACGCAGTATTTT.

CDR3 region: CASSQSPTDTQYF. In DNA form, the CDR3 reads TGTGCCAGCAGCCAAAGCCCCACAGATACGCAGTATTTT. The chain employs TRBV4-2 and TRBJ2-3; D gene ambiguous. The germline V gene encodes CDR1 LGHNA and CDR2 YNFKEQ. V lost 2 bases to trimming and J lost 2 bases, with 5 bases between them. The CDR3 has 13 residues.

J is TRBJ2-1 and V is TRBV10-3; D not resolved. The germline V gene has CDR1 ENHRY and CDR2 SYGVKD. The V and J ends lost 2 bases and 9 bases respectively, with 5 bases between them. The CDR3 runs to 11 residues. CDR3 sequence reads: CAISERSEQFF. DNA of the CDR3: TGTGCCATCAGTGAGCGAAGTGAGCAGTTCTTC.

The chain combines TRBV3-1 (or the pseudogene TRBV3-2) with TRBJ2-1, with D tentatively TRBD1 (5 bases). Per the germline V gene, CDR1 is LGHDT and CDR2 is YNNKEL (reference sequence). The ends were cut back, 0 bases at V and 4 bases at J, with 19 bases in the middle. The length of the CDR3 is 18 residues. CDR3 loop: CASSQEAPRTQFYNEQFF. DNA of the CDR3: TGTGCCAGCAGCCAAGAGGCCCCGAGGACACAATTTTACAATGAGCAGTTCTTC.

The chain recombines TRBV10-2 with TRBJ1-1; TRBD1 matches at 7 bases. The length of the CDR3 is 14 residues. Germline CDR1 reads WSHSY; CDR2 reads SAAADI. The V gene end was trimmed by 5 bases and the J gene end by 5 bases; junction bases not matched to a gene: 8. CDR3 nucleotides: TGCGCCAGCAGTTTAGCGACAGGGCGAACTGAAGCTTTCTTT. Residues: CASSLATGRTEAFF.

The V gene is TRBV5-1, the J gene TRBJ2-3, with 13 positions matching TRBD2. V shed 4 bases and J 1 base; nucleotides not matched to a gene: 3. This CDR3 has 16 amino acids. CDR1 and CDR2 from the germline V gene are SGHRS and YFSETQ. CDR3 DNA: TGCGCCAGCAGCCAAACTAGCGGGAGGGGCACAGATACGCAGTATTTT. Protein product: CASSQTSGRGTDTQYF.

The V call is TRBV5-8, the J call TRBJ2-7; 7 positions match TRBD1. The CDR3 runs to 16 residues. V was clipped by 5 bases and J by 3 bases; unmatched bases: 14. Per germline, CDR1 SGHTS and CDR2 YDEGEE. The CDR3 nucleotides are TGTGCCAGCAGGCCTAGACAGACGACAGGGATCTACGAGCAGTACTTC. Its translation is CASRPRQTTGIYEQYF. Together with reference TRBV5-8 and TRBJ2-7, the CDR3 gives the full variable domain: EAGVTQSPTHLIKTRGQQATLRCSPISGHTSVYWYQQALGLGLQFLLWYDEGEERNRGNFPPRFSGRQFPNYSSELNVNALELEDSALYLCASRPRQTTGIYEQYFGPGTRLTVT.

The CDR3 protein is CASSYSLASINGNEQFF. The CDR3 DNA reads TGTGCCAGCAGTTACTCACTAGCATCGATAAATGGCAATGAGCAGTTCTTC. V and J are TRBV6-2 or TRBV6-3 and TRBJ2-1; the D gene is possibly TRBD2 (6 bases). Germline V gives CDR1 MNHEY, CDR2 SVGEGT. This CDR3 has 17 amino acids. Trimming took 0 bases from V and 6 from J, leaving 18 bases between them.

The chain carries TRBV4-1 and TRBJ1-6, with 7 positions matching TRBD1. The CDR3 has 19 amino acids. With V trimmed by 0 bases and J by 0 bases, 8 bases remained unmatched. CDR1 is MGHRA and CDR2 is YSYEKL in the germline V gene. In nucleotides, the CDR3 is TGCGCCAGCAGCCAAGATCTGAACGGACAGGTCTCCTATAATTCACCCCTCCACTTT. Encoded protein: CASSQDLNGQVSYNSPLHF.

The chain employs TRBV5-1 and TRBJ1-1; no clear D gene. From germline, CDR1 is SGHRS and CDR2 YFSETQ. The CDR3 spans 14 residues. Trimming cost V 0 bases and J 2 bases, with 8 bases left between them. CDR3 DNA sequence: TGCGCCAGCAGCTTGGCCGGGATTAACACTGAAGCTTTCTTT. Encoded protein: CASSLAGINTEAFF.

This sequence joins TRBV4-3 and TRBJ2-3, with TRBD2 matching over 11 bases. Losses at the gene ends were 2 bases for V and 6 bases for J; bases not matched to a gene: 10. Germline lookup yields CDR1 LGHNA and CDR2 YSLEER. The CDR3 extends over 17 amino acids. CDR3 region: CASSQNSGGAAMDTQYF. The CDR3 DNA sequence: TGCGCCAGCAGCCAAAATAGCGGGGGGGCCGCAATGGATACGCAGTATTTT.

The rearrangement joins TRBV30 to TRBJ1-2, with unresolved D. This CDR3 contains 15 residues. CDR1 is GTSNPN and CDR2 is SVGIG in the germline V gene (reference sequence). V lost 3 bases and J 4 bases, leaving 18 bases between the germline ends. The CDR3 region is CAWRREPDVVYGYTF. Written as DNA, the CDR3 is TGTGCCTGGAGGAGGGAGCCGGACGTGGTCTATGGCTACACCTTC. The variable domain in full, completed from reference TRBV30 and TRBJ1-2, reads SQTIHQWPATLVQPVGSPLSLECTVEGTSNPNLYWYRQAAGRGLQLLFYSVGIGQISSEVPQNLSASRPQDRQFILSSKKLLLSDSGFYLCAWRREPDVVYGYTFGSGTRLTVV.

This clone was observed a few times. V gene TRBV5-1 combines with J gene TRBJ2-7, with D maybe TRBD1 (6 bases). Per the germline V gene, CDR1 is SGHRS and CDR2 is YFSETQ. This CDR3 is built from 14 residues. Trimming pared 0 bases from V and 2 bases from J, leaving 9 bases between. This CDR3 is CASSLAGTPYEQYF. In DNA, the CDR3 is TGCGCCAGCAGCTTGGCCGGGACACCCTACGAGCAGTACTTC.

V and J are TRBV6-5 and TRBJ2-7; 7 bases line up with TRBD1. The germline gives CDR1 MNHEY, CDR2 SVGAGI. V dropped 5 bases and J dropped 2; count of bases not matched to a gene: 0. CDR3 length: 12 residues. The CDR3 loop reads CASSTGAYEQYF. CDR3 DNA: TGTGCCAGCAGTACAGGGGCCTACGAGCAGTACTTC.

Here the CDR3 DNA reads TGCGCCAGCAGCCCTAATCCGGGACAGGATGAAAAACTGTTTTTT. Its protein is CASSPNPGQDEKLFF. V and J are TRBV5-1 and TRBJ1-4; 8 bases match TRBD1. CDR3 size: 15 residues. Per germline, CDR1 SGHRS and CDR2 YFSETQ. The V segment lost 4 bases and the J segment 6 bases; nucleotides outside the gene matches: 8. Looking up the rest from reference TRBV5-1 and TRBJ1-4 gives the full variable domain: KAGVTQTPRYLIKTRGQQVTLSCSPISGHRSVSWYQQTPGQGLQFLFEYFSETQRNKGNFPGRFSGRQFSNSRSEMNVSTLELGDSALYLCASSPNPGQDEKLFFGSGTQLSVL.

This clone is a singleton in its sample. The CDR3 DNA reads as TGTGCCAGCAGCCCGACTGGGGGGTACACCGGGGAGCTGTTTTTT. Protein product: CASSPTGGYTGELFF. This chain uses TRBV6-4 with TRBJ2-2; a possible D gene is TRBD2 (6 bases). V gave up 6 bases and J gave up 3 bases, with 14 bases separating them. The CDR3 runs 15 residues. Germline lookup yields CDR1 MRHNA and CDR2 SNTAGT.

As regards this clone: At one end, the junction sequence differs from germline, possibly due to a read error. This rearrangement joins TRBV11-2 to TRBJ2-1; TRBD2 is a possible D gene (7 bases). Per the germline V gene, CDR1 is SGHAT and CDR2 is FQNNGV. The CDR3 runs 13 residues. The CDR3 is CASSLSRGANQLF. CDR3 bases: TGTGCCAGCAGCTTATCCCGGGGGGCAAACCAACTCTTC.

The chain employs TRBV9 and TRBJ2-5, with D possibly matching TRBD1 (5 bases). Trimming removed 0 bases from V and 4 bases from J, with 13 bases in between. CDR1 and CDR2 from the germline V gene are SGDLS and YYNGEE. The CDR3 runs 15 residues. CDR3 DNA sequence: TGTGCCAGCAGCGTAGGTGGGGCATCGAGAGAGACCCAGTACTTC. This codes for CASSVGGASRETQYF.

Only one count was recorded for this clone. The V and J genes are TRBV9 and TRBJ1-1; D unclear. Trimming took 2 bases from V and 4 from J, leaving 12 bases between them. Looked up from germline, CDR1 is SGDLS and CDR2 is YYNGEE. This CDR3 contains 14 residues. CDR3 protein: CASSVGSFATEAFF. The CDR3, as DNA: TGTGCCAGCAGCGTGGGGTCGTTCGCCACTGAAGCTTTCTTT. The full variable domain, its missing parts supplied by reference TRBV9 and TRBJ1-1, is DSGVTQTPKHLITATGQRVTLRCSPRSGDLSVYWYQQSLDQGLQFLIQYYNGEERAKGNILERFSAQQFPDLHSELNLSSLELGDSALYFCASSVGSFATEAFFGQGTRLTVV.

Concerning this clone: Germline is not matched at one junction end, which may reflect a read error. The chain employs TRBV12-5 and TRBJ1-2, with a tentative D call TRBD1 (5 bases). The CDR3 runs to 12 residues. Germline CDR1 and CDR2: LGHNT and FRNRAP. The DNA for the CDR3 is TGTGCTAGTGGTTTAGGGGCAGGGCCTGACTTCTTC. Translated: CASGLGAGPDFF.

The V call is TRBV24-1, the J call TRBJ1-1; D may be TRBD1 (6 bases). This CDR3 has 13 amino acids. Trimming took off 5 bases at V and 5 bases at J, with 11 bases between the two ends. Germline loops: CDR1 KGHDR, CDR2 SFDVKD. CDR3 sequence: CATSGGPGTEAFF. The CDR3 coding sequence is TGTGCCACCAGTGGGGGGCCGGGAACTGAAGCTTTCTTT.